A selection of T cell receptor beta chains follows, all from one sample in a study of blood T cell repertoires in COVID-19. Profiled with immunoSEQ multiplex PCR; TCRdb holds only in-frame clones, not every one. The sample has about 100,000 clones, about 88% seen once; the top ten hold about 6.9%. Sequencing was carried out using peripheral blood. These receptor sequences come from a young man in a cohort sampled during active COVID-19. CDR3s include the opening cysteine and the closing phenylalanine or tryptophan. D genes are given only for firm matches. Not all rows give a size; the values are once, few, many and, for expanded clones, a class.

J gene	V gene	clone size	D gene	CDR3 DNA	CDR3 protein
TRBJ2-5	TRBV9	NA	TRBD2	TGTGCCAGCAGCGTAGGGACTAGCGGGGGTATTCAAGAGACCCAGTACTTC	CASSVGTSGGIQETQYF
TRBJ2-7	TRBV4-1	NA	NA	TGCGCCAGCAGCCAAGATCCAGGGCCCAGGGACGAGCAGTACTTC	CASSQDPGPRDEQYF
TRBJ2-5	TRBV30	once	TRBD2	TGTGCCTGGGATTCGGGACTAGCGGGGGAGACCCAGTACTTC	CAWDSGLAGETQYF
TRBJ2-7	TRBV5-6	NA	TRBD2	TGTGCCAGCAGCTTGGCGGGGCTAGCGGGTTCCTACGAGCAGTACTTC	CASSLAGLAGSYEQYF
TRBJ2-3	TRBV18	NA	TRBD1	TGTGCCAGCTCACCTAGGACAGGTAGTAGCACAGATACGCAGTATTTT	CASSPRTGSSTDTQYF
TRBJ2-5	TRBV9	NA	TRBD2	TGTGCCAGCAGCGCCCCGAGGGGCGGGGGGGAGACCCAGTACTTC	CASSAPRGGGETQYF
TRBJ2-3	TRBV6-2/TRBV6-3	NA	TRBD2	TGTGCCAGCAGTTACCTTCGACTAGCGGGGGTCGTCGATACGCAGTATTTT	CASSYLRLAGVVDTQYF
TRBJ1-6	TRBV6-5	NA	TRBD1	TGTGCCAGCAGCAGGGGGACCACCTTTAATTCACCCCTCCACTTT	CASSRGTTFNSPLHF
TRBJ1-5	TRBV28	NA	NA	TGTGCCAGCAGTGACACGACAAGGCGGGATCAGCCCCAGCATTTT	CASSDTTRRDQPQHF
TRBJ1-6	TRBV6-6	once	NA	TGTGCCAGCAGTTATAGCGGGGGCGGATCACCCCTCCACTTT	CASSYSGGGSPLHF
TRBJ1-5	TRBV9	NA	NA	TGTGCCAGCAGTCGTATTAGCCTTTATCAGCCCCAGCATTTT	CASSRISLYQPQHF
TRBJ1-2	TRBV5-6	NA	TRBD1	TGTGCCAGCAGCCCCGGACAGGGGGCAGCGCAAGTCTTC	CASSPGQGAAQVF
TRBJ2-7	TRBV5-8	NA	TRBD2	TGTGCCAGCAGCTTGGCGCGGACTAGCGGGGGGCCGTCCTACGAGCAGTACTTC	CASSLARTSGGPSYEQYF
TRBJ2-5	TRBV4-2	NA	TRBD2	TGTGCCAGCAGCCAAGAGCGGGGGGGCCAAGAGACCCAGTACTTC	CASSQERGGQETQYF
TRBJ2-2	TRBV9	NA	TRBD1	TGTGCCAGCAGTGTACCCCCTGGACAGGGGTTCGCGAACACCGGGGAGCTGTTTTTT	CASSVPPGQGFANTGELFF
TRBJ1-5	TRBV6-1	NA	TRBD1	TGTGCCAGCAGTGAAGCCTGGACAGGTAGCAATCAGCCCCAGCATTTT	CASSEAWTGSNQPQHF
TRBJ2-1	TRBV18	NA	NA	TGTGCCAGCTCCCGGCAGGGCAGGAACTACAATGAGCAGTTCTTC	CASSRQGRNYNEQFF